Shown below are 18 T cell receptor beta chains from a single sample sequenced in a study of blood T cell repertoires in COVID-19. Method: immunoSEQ multiplex PCR; TCRdb's copy keeps in-frame clones and lacks some. The table shows about 180,000 clones, with approximately 85% occurring only once. Sequencing was carried out using peripheral blood. The source of these receptors is a man aged 55 to 70 with acute or convalescent COVID-19.

This chain's CDR3 is CASTRASGSYEQYF. In DNA form, the CDR3 reads TGTGCCAGCACTCGGGCTAGCGGGAGTTACGAGCAGTACTTC. The chain is built from TRBV6-5 and TRBJ2-7; 10 positions agree with TRBD2. Trimming at V came to 7 bases and at J to 4 bases, leaving 7 bases not matched to a gene. Germline V CDR1 and CDR2: MNHEY, SVGAGI. The CDR3 consists of 14 residues.

The chain uses TRBV9 and TRBJ1-1; TRBD1 matches at 8 bases. Germline CDR1 and CDR2: SGDLS and YYNGEE. Trimming cost V 3 bases and J 5 bases; bases outside gene matches: 6. The CDR3 totals 14 residues. CDR3 sequence: CASSAGQGVTEAFF. The CDR3 region has the DNA TGTGCCAGCAGCGCTGGACAGGGTGTAACTGAAGCTTTCTTT.

This chain connects TRBV10-3 to TRBJ1-3; tentatively, D is TRBD1 (6 bases). The CDR3 sequence is 15 residues long. Germline V gene sequence: CDR1 ENHRY, CDR2 SYGVKD. Deletions cut 6 bases from V and 0 bases from J, with 12 bases between. CDR3 nucleotides: TGTGCCATCAGCGCCGGACAGACCTCTGGAAACACCATATATTTT. Translated, it gives CAISAGQTSGNTIYF.

V usage is TRBV9 and J usage is TRBJ2-2; no clear D. The CDR3 is 14 amino acids. From germline, CDR1 is SGDLS and CDR2 YYNGEE. Trimming left V 6 bases short and J 2 bases short, with 11 bases between. For the CDR3, the DNA is TGTGCCAGCAACCGCAGGTTTAACACCGGGGAGCTGTTTTTT. Its protein product is CASNRRFNTGELFF.

The rearrangement joins TRBV19 to TRBJ1-5; D unclear. Between the trimmed V and J ends, which lost 3 bases and 1 base, there was a span of 4 bases. Per the germline V gene, CDR1 is LNHDA and CDR2 is SQIVND (reference sequence). The CDR3 covers 13 residues. The CDR3 DNA reads TGTGCCAGTAGTATGCTAAGCAATCAGCCCCAGCATTTT. This translates into CASSMLSNQPQHF.

The chain is built from TRBV14 and TRBJ1-6; the D is unclear. Trimming removed 2 bases from V and 14 bases from J, with 19 bases in between. The CDR3 has 15 residues. The germline V gene has CDR1 SGHDN and CDR2 FVKESK. CDR3 bases: TGTGCCAGCAGCCAAACCGGGAGTCTGGGTGGAACCCTCCACTTT. This translates into CASSQTGSLGGTLHF.

The chain employs TRBV3-1 (or the pseudogene TRBV3-2) and TRBJ2-6; 15 nucleotides match TRBD2. Germline V gene lookup returns CDR1 LGHDT and CDR2 YNNKEL (reference sequence). The CDR3 has 17 residues. The ends lost 3 bases at V and 3 bases at J; junction bases unmatched: 0. For the CDR3, the DNA is TGTGCCAGCAGCCAGGGACTAGCGGGAGGTGGGGCCAACGTCCTGACTTTC. It specifies CASSQGLAGGGANVLTF.

The chain joins TRBV15 to TRBJ2-5; the match to TRBD1 covers 12 bases. The germline gives CDR1 LNHNV, CDR2 YYDKDF (reference sequence). The CDR3 sequence is 15 residues long. Germline trimming cut 5 bases from V and 5 bases from J; bases unmatched to any gene: 6. The CDR3 coding sequence is TGTGCCACCAGCGCCGGGACAGGGGGCTTGGAGACCCAGTACTTC. Translating gives CATSAGTGGLETQYF.

Only a few counts were recorded for this clone. V usage is TRBV5-1 and J usage is TRBJ1-3; D may be TRBD1 (5 bases). CDR1 and CDR2 (germline): SGHRS, YFSETQ. CDR3 size: 15 residues. Trimming removed 0 bases at V and 0 bases at J, with 7 bases between. The CDR3 is CASSLVGDSGNTIYF. The DNA for the CDR3 is TGCGCCAGCAGCTTGGTAGGGGACTCTGGAAACACCATATATTTT. Full variable domain (outside the CDR3, taken from reference TRBV5-1 and TRBJ1-3): KAGVTQTPRYLIKTRGQQVTLSCSPISGHRSVSWYQQTPGQGLQFLFEYFSETQRNKGNFPGRFSGRQFSNSRSEMNVSTLELGDSALYLCASSLVGDSGNTIYFGEGSWLTVV.

The chain carries TRBV27 and TRBJ1-2, with D tentatively TRBD1 (5 bases). The CDR3 is 14 residues long. With 0 bases removed from V and 8 bases from J, the gap between germline ends came to 13 bases. Germline V gene sequence: CDR1 MNHEY, CDR2 SMNVEV (reference sequence). The CDR3 loop is CASSLSRGVGGYTF. Here the CDR3 DNA reads TGTGCCAGCAGTTTATCGCGGGGCGTTGGAGGCTACACCTTC.

The chain combines TRBV27 with TRBJ1-1; no clear D. Germline CDR1 and CDR2: MNHEY and SMNVEV (reference sequence). CDR3 size: 13 residues. Trimming stripped 7 bases from V and 0 bases from J, with 9 bases between. CDR3 in DNA: TGTGCCAGCAAACAGTCAATGAACACTGAAGCTTTCTTT. Protein product: CASKQSMNTEAFF.

This rearrangement joins TRBV6-6 to TRBJ1-1; D is unresolved. Germline V CDR1 and CDR2: MNHNY, SVGAGI (reference sequence). V lost 5 bases to trimming and J lost 4 bases, with 11 bases between them. The CDR3 extends over 13 amino acids. CDR3 coding DNA: TGTGCCAGCAGTCGGCCTCGGAGCACTGAAGCTTTCTTT. This encodes CASSRPRSTEAFF.

This chain connects TRBV9 to TRBJ2-7; TRBD2 matches 9 bases. This CDR3 contains 14 residues. The germline V gene encodes CDR1 SGDLS and CDR2 YYNGEE. V shed 4 bases and J 7 bases; nucleotides not matched to a gene: 9. The CDR3 sequence: CASSPRAGGEEQYF. CDR3 DNA: TGTGCCAGCAGCCCCCGGGCGGGAGGGGAAGAGCAGTACTTC.

The V call is TRBV3-1 (or the pseudogene TRBV3-2), the J call TRBJ2-7; 8 nucleotides match TRBD1. The CDR3 covers 15 residues. CDR1 is LGHDT and CDR2 is YNNKEL in the germline V gene (reference sequence). Losses at the gene ends were 4 bases for V and 2 bases for J; bases not matched to a gene: 7. CDR3: CASSPWDRQTYEQYF. In DNA, the CDR3 is TGTGCCAGCAGCCCTTGGGACAGGCAGACCTACGAGCAGTACTTC.

The chain joins TRBV3-1 (or the pseudogene TRBV3-2) to TRBJ2-2; 7 bases map to TRBD2. V lost 7 bases to trimming and J lost 5 bases; unmatched junction nucleotides: 4. Germline CDR1 LGHDT, CDR2 YNNKEL (reference sequence). This CDR3 is built from 13 residues. The CDR3 DNA reads as TGTGCCAGCAAACTAGCGTGGACCGGGGAGCTGTTTTTT. Translation: CASKLAWTGELFF.

The chain couples TRBV9 to TRBJ2-1, with 12 bases matching TRBD1. The V segment lost 3 bases and the J segment 12 bases; nucleotides outside the gene matches: 13. The CDR3 is 16 residues long. CDR1 is SGDLS, CDR2 YYNGEE, per germline. Written as DNA, the CDR3 is TGTGCCAGCAGCGCCCGCACCGGGACAGGGGGCGTTGGGCAGTTCTTC. Protein: CASSARTGTGGVGQFF.

V gene TRBV7-3 combines with J gene TRBJ1-2, with D unclear. CDR1 is SGHTA, CDR2 FQGTGA, per germline. The CDR3 is 11 amino acids. V gave up 4 bases and J gave up 5 bases, with 5 bases separating them. This chain's CDR3 is CASSSSYGYTF. The CDR3 DNA follows: TGTGCCAGCAGCTCCTCTTATGGCTACACCTTC.

The chain carries TRBV28 and TRBJ2-2; 7 nucleotides agree with TRBD1. This CDR3 has 14 amino acids. Germline CDR1 MDHEN, CDR2 SYDVKM. Losses at the gene ends were 5 bases for V and 3 bases for J; bases not matched to a gene: 3. The CDR3 is CASSRDSHTGELFF. The CDR3 DNA reads TGTGCCAGCAGTCGGGACAGTCACACCGGGGAGCTGTTTTTT.